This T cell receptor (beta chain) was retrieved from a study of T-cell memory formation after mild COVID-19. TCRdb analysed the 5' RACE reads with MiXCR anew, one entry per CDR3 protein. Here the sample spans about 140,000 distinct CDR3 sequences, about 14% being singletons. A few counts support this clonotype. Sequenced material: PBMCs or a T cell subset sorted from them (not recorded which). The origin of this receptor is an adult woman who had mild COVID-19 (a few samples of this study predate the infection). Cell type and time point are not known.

CDR3 in DNA: TGTGCCAGCAGCTTAGTAACAGGAGCCTACGAGCAGTACTTC. Protein sequence: CASSLVTGAYEQYF. V and J are TRBV7-6 and TRBJ2-7; D might be TRBD1 (5 bases). CDR3 length: 14 residues. The V end lost 1 base, the J end lost 2 bases, and 9 bases lay between the germline ends. CDR1 and CDR2 (germline): SGHVS, FNYEAQ.